This T cell receptor (beta chain) was identified in a study of blood T cell repertoires in COVID-19. Trimming stripped 4 bases from V and 3 bases from J, with 7 bases between. Germline V gene sequence: CDR1 DFQATT, CDR2 SNEGSKA (reference sequence). CDR3 size: 11 residues. Under the authors' procedure: Amplified reference gene primers provided the basis for estimating nucleated cell counts. Clones were read by immunoSEQ multiplex PCR, and TCRdb kept only the in-frame ones, dropping some. The V and J calls and clone size come from that table; D and trimming were worked out from the DNA. The sample contains fewer than 80,000 clones, about nine tenths of which appear only once.

This clonotype was sampled from a human donor in a cohort sampled during active COVID-19. The rearrangement uses TRBV20-1 and TRBJ2-7, with TRBD1 as a possible D gene (5 bases). Sequencing was done on a sample of peripheral blood. The CDR3 reads CSATRDYEQYF. For the CDR3, the DNA is TGCAGTGCTACCAGGGACTACGAGCAGTACTTC.